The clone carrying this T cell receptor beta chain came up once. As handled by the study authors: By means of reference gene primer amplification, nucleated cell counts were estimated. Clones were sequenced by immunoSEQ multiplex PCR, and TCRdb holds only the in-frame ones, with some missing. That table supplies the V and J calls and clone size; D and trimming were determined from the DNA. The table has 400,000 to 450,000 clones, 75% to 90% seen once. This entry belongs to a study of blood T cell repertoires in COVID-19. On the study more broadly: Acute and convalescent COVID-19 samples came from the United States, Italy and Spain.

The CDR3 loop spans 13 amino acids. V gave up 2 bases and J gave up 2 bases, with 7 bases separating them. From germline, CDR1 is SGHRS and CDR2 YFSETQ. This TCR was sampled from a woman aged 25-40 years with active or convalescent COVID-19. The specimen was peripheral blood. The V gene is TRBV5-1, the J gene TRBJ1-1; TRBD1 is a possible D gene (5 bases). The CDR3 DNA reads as TGCGCCAGCAGCTTTCAGGGTAACACTGAAGCTTTCTTT. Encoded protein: CASSFQGNTEAFF.